One T cell receptor beta chain is described in this entry. Its antigen remains unknown. V was pared by 5 bases and J by 4 bases, with 8 bases of the junction left unmatched. Germline assignment: CDR1 SEHNR and CDR2 FQNEAQ (reference sequence). The CDR3 is 16 amino acids. These data originate in a study of cytomegalovirus exposure and HLA in healthy donors. Primers included in the PCR were 60 Vbeta and 13 Jbeta primers. Here immunoSEQ multiplex PCR was the method, and the copy in TCRdb shows in-frame clones only, minus some. This table has 85,000 to 95,000 clones, roughly 72% appearing once. Points from the study as a whole: Productive status was seen about 90% or about 30% of the time for most TCR beta V segments in an earlier analysis. Solely CMV serostatus was available to characterize immune exposure. The authors reported that TCR beta sequences could predict HLA-A and HLA-B alleles. These predictions were accurate for most subjects in the first cohort.

The sample comprised PBMCs. The chain uses TRBV7-9 and TRBJ1-3, with 10 nucleotides matching TRBD1. This clonotype was sampled from a man aged 25 to 40 in good health and CMV-seropositive. For the CDR3, the DNA is TGTGCCAGCAGCCCGGTGACAGGGGGCAGGGGAAACACCATATATTTT. Translating it yields CASSPVTGGRGNTIYF.